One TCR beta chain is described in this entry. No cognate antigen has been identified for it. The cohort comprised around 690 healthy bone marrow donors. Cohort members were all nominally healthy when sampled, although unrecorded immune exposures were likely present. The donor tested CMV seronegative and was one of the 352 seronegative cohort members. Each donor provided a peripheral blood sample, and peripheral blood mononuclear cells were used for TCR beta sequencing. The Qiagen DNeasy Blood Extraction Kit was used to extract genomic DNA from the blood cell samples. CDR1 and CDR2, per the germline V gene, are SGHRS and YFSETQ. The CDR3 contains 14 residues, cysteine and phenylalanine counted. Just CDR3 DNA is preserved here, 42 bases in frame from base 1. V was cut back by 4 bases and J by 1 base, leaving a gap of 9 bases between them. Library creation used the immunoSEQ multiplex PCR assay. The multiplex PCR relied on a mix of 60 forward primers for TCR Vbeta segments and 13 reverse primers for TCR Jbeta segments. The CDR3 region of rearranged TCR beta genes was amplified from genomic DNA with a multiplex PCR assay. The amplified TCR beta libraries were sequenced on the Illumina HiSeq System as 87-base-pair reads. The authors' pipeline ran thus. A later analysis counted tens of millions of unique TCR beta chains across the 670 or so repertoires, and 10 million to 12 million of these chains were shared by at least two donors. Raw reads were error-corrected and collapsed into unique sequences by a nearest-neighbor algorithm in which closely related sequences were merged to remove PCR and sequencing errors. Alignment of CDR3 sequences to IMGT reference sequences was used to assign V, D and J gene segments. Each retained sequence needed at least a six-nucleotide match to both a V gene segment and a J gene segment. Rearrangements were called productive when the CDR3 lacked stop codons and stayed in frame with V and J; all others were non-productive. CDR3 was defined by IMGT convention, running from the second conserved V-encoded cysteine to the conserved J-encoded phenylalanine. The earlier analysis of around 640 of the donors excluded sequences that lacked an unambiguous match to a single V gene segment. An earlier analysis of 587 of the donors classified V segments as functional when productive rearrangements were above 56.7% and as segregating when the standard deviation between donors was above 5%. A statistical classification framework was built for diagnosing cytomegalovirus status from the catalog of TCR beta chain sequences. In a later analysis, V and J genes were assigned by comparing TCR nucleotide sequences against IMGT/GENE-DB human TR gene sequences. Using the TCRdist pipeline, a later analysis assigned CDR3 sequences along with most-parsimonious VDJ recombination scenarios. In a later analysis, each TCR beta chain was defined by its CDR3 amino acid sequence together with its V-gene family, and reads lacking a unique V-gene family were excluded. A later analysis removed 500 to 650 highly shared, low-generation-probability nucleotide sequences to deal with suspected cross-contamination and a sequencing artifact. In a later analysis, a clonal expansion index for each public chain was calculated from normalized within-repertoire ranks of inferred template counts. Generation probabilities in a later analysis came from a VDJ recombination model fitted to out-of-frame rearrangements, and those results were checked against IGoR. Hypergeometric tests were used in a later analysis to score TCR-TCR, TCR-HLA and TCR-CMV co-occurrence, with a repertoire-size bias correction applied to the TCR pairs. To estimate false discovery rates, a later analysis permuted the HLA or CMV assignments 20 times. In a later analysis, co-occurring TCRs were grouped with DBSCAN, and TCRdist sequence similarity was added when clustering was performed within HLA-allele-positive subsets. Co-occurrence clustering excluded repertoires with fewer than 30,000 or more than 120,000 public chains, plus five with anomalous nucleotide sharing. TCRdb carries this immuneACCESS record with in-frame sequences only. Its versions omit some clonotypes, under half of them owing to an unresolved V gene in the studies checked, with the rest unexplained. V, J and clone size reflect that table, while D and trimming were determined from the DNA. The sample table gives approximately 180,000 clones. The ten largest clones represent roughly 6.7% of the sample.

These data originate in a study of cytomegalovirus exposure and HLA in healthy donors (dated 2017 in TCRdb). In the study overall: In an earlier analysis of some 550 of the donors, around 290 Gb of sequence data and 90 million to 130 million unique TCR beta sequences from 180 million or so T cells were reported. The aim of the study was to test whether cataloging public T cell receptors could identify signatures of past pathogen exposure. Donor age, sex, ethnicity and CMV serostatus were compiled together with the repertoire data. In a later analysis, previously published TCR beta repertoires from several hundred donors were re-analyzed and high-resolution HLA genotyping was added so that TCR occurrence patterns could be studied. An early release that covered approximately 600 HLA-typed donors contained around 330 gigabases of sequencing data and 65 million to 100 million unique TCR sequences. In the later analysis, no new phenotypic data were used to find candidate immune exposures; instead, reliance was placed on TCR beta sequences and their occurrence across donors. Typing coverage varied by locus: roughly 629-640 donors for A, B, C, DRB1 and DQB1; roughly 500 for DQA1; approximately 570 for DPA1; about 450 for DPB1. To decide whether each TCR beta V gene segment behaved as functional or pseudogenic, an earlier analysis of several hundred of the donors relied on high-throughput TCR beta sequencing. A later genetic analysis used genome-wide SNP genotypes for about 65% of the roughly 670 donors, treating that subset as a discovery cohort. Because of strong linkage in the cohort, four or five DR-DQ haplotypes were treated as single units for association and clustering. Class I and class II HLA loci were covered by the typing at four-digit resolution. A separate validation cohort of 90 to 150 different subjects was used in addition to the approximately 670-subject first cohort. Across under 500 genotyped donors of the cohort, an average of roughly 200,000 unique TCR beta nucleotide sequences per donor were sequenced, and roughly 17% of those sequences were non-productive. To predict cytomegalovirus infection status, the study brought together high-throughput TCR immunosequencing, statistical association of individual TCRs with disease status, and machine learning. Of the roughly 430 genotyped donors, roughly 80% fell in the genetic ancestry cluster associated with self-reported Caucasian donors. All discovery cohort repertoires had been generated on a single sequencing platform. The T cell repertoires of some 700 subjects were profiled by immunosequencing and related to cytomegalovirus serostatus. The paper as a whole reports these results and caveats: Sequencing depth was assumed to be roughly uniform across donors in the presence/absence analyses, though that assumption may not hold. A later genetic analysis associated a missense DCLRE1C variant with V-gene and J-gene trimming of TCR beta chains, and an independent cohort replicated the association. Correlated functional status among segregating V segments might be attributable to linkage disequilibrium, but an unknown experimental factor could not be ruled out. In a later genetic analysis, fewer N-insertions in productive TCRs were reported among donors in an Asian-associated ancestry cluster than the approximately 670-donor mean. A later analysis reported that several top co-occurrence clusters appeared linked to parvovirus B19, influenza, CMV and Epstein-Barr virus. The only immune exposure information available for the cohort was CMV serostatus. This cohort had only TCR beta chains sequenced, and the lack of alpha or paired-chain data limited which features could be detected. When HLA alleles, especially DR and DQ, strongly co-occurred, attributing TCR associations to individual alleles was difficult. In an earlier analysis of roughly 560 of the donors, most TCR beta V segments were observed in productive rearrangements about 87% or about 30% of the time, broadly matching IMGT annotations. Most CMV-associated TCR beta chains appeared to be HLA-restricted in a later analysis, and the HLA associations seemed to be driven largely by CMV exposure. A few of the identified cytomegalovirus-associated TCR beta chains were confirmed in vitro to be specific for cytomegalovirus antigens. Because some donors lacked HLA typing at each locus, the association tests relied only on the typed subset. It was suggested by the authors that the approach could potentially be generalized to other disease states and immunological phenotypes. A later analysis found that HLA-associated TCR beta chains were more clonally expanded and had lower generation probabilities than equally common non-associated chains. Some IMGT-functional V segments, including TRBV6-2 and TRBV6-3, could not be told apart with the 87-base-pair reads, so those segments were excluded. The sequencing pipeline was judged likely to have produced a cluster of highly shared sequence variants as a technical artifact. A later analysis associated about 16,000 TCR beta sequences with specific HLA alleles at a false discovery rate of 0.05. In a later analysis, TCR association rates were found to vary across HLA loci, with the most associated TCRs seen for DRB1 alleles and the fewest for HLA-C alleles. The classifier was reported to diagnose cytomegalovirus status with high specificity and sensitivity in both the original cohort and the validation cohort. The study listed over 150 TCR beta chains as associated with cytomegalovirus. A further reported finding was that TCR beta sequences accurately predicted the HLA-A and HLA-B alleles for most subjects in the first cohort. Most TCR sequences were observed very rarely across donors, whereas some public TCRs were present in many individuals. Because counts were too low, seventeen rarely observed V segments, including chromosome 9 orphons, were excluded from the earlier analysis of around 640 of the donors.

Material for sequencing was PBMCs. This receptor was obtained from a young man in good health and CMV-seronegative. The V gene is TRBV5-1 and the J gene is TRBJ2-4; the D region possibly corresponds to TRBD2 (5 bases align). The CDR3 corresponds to CASSTGEAKNIQYF. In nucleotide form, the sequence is TGCGCCAGCAGCACTGGGGAGGCCAAAAACATTCAGTACTTC.